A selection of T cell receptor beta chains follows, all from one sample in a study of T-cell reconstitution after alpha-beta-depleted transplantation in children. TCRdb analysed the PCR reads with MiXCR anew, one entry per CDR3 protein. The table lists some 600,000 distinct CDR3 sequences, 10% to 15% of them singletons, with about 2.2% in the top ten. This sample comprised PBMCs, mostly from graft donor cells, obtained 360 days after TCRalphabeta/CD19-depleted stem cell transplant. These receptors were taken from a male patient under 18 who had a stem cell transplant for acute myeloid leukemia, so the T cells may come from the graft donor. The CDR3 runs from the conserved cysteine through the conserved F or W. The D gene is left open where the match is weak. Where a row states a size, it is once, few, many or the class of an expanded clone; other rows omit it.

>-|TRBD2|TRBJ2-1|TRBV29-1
CSVEDEAGLGTHNEQFF
TGCAGCGTTGAGGATGAGGCGGGACTAGGGACTCACAATGAGCAGTTCTTC
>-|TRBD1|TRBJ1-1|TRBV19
CASIKGQGHTEAFF
TGTGCCAGTATAAAGGGACAGGGCCACACTGAAGCTTTCTTT
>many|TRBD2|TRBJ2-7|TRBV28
CASIKNAGGYEQYF
TGTGCCAGCATCAAGAACGCGGGAGGCTACGAGCAGTACTTC
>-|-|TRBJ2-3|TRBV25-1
CASSEYIGDIHPDTQYF
TGTGCCAGCAGTGAATATATAGGGGACATCCACCCAGATACGCAGTATTTT
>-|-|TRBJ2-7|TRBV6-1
CATQRGYDPRGSEQYF
TGTGCCACCCAGAGGGGATACGACCCAAGGGGATCCGAGCAGTACTTC
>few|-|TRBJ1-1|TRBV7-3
CASSRYPNSGEGTEAFF
TGTGCCAGCAGCCGATACCCAAATTCCGGGGAGGGAACTGAAGCTTTCTTT
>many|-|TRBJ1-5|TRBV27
CASGLFGQPQHF
TGTGCCAGCGGCCTATTTGGGCAGCCCCAGCATTTT
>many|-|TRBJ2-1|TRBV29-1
CSAGVRDLGGNEQFF
TGCAGCGCTGGGGTACGGGACTTAGGGGGTAATGAGCAGTTCTTC
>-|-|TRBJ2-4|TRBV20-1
CSVPPLAKNIQYF
TGCAGTGTCCCTCCTCTAGCCAAAAACATTCAGTACTTC
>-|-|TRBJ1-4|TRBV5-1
CASSLGARVREKLFF
TGCGCCAGCAGCTTGGGGGCCAGGGTGAGGGAAAAACTGTTTTTT
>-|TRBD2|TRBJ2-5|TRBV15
CATSRTLGASGGRDEETQYF
TGTGCCACCAGCAGAACCTTGGGGGCGAGTGGCGGGAGGGACGAAGAGACCCAGTACTTC
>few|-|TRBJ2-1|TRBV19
CASSMQGMRYNEQFF
TGTGCCAGTAGTATGCAGGGAATGCGCTACAATGAGCAGTTCTTC
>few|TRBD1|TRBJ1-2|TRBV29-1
CSVADRKNYGYTF
TGCAGCGTCGCGGACAGGAAGAACTATGGCTACACCTTC
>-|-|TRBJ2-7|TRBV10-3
CAIKRGDRTYEQYF
TGTGCCATCAAACGGGGGGACAGGACCTACGAGCAGTACTTC
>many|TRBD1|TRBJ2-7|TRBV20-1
CSVKGAGGQYEQYF
TGCAGTGTTAAAGGGGCAGGGGGCCAATACGAGCAGTACTTC
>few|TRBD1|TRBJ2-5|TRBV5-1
CASSSVSGTGKTQYF
TGCGCCAGCAGCTCAGTCTCCGGGACAGGAAAGACCCAGTACTTC
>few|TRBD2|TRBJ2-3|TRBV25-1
CASSVGLAGGPDTQYF
TGTGCCAGCAGTGTTGGTTTGGCGGGAGGGCCAGATACGCAGTATTTT
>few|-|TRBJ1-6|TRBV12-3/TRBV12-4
CASSLTGFESPLHF
TGTGCCAGCAGTCTTACAGGGTTTGAATCACCCCTCCACTTT
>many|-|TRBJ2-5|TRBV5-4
CASSLRAGPQETQYF
TGTGCCAGCAGCTTGCGGGCGGGCCCTCAAGAGACCCAGTACTTC
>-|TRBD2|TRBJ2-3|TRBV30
CAWSDRNSGIPSPPHTQYF
TGTGCCTGGAGTGATCGGAATAGCGGGATCCCGTCACCCCCCCATACGCAGTATTTT
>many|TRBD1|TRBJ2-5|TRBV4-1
CASSQDTGQQETQYF
TGCGCCAGCAGCCAAGATACGGGACAGCAAGAGACCCAGTACTTC
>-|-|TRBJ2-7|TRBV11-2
CASSFLRGSSYEQYF
TGTGCCAGCAGCTTCCTCCGGGGTTCCTCCTACGAGCAGTACTTC
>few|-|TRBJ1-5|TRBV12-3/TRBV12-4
CASSSFGGLGNQPQHF
TGTGCCAGCAGTTCCTTCGGAGGGCTTGGAAATCAGCCCCAGCATTTT
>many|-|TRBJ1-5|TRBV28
CASSLAGTIVNQPQHF
TGTGCCAGCAGTTTGGCAGGGACGATCGTCAATCAGCCCCAGCATTTT
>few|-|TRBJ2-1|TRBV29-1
CSVRSFLDEQFF
TGCAGCGTTCGGTCTTTTCTGGATGAGCAGTTCTTC
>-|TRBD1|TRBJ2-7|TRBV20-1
CSARAATGAGYEQYF
TGCAGTGCTAGAGCCGCGACAGGGGCAGGCTACGAGCAGTACTTC
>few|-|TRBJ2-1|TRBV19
CASSSQPYNEQFF
TGTGCCAGTAGTTCCCAACCCTACAATGAGCAGTTCTTC
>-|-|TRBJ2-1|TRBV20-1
CSAPFLAQQFF
TGCAGTGCTCCCTTTCTAGCTCAGCAGTTCTTC
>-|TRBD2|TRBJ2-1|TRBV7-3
CASSRSGTPYNEQFF
TGTGCCAGCAGCCGCAGCGGGACTCCCTACAATGAGCAGTTCTTC
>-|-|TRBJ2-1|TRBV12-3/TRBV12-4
CASGEKGSSYNEQFF
TGTGCCAGCGGGGAGAAAGGGAGCTCCTACAATGAGCAGTTCTTC
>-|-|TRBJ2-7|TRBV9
CASSVGGRFSYEQYF
TGTGCCAGCAGCGTGGGCGGCAGGTTTTCCTACGAGCAGTACTTC
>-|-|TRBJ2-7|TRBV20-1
CSAFRDGAYEQYF
TGCAGTGCTTTCAGGGACGGAGCCTACGAGCAGTACTTC
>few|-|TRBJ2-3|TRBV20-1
CSARGYPDTQYF
TGCAGTGCTAGAGGTTATCCAGATACGCAGTATTTT
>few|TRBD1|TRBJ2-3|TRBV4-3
CASSLYQDRALDTQYF
TGCGCCAGCAGCCTATACCAGGACAGGGCTCTGGATACGCAGTATTTT
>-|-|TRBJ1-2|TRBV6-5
CASSYVTKGDYTF
TGTGCCAGCAGTTACGTGACAAAAGGGGACTACACCTTC
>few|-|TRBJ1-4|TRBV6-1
CASSEVPLGVGEKLFF
TGTGCCAGCAGTGAAGTCCCCCTAGGGGTGGGTGAAAAACTGTTTTTT
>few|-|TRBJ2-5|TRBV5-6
CASSLVGGGVRETQYF
TGTGCCAGCAGCTTGGTCGGAGGGGGCGTTCGGGAGACCCAGTACTTC
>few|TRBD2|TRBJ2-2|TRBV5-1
CASRTGTRYTGELFF
TGCGCCAGCAGAACCGGGACTAGGTACACCGGGGAGCTGTTTTTT
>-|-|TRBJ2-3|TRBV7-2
CASTRATPSRDTQYF
TGTGCCAGCACCCGGGCCACCCCGTCTAGGGATACGCAGTATTTT
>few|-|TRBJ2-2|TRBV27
CASSFTSGQNTGELFF
TGTGCCAGCAGTTTTACCTCGGGACAGAACACCGGGGAGCTGTTTTTT
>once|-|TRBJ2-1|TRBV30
CAWSVRGGTNEQFF
TGTGCCTGGAGTGTACGTGGGGGTACGAATGAGCAGTTCTTC